Each of the 27 T cell receptor beta chains below was sequenced from the same sample in a study of radiotherapy plus CTLA-4 blockade in lung cancer. Generated by immunoSEQ multiplex PCR, the TCRdb table keeps only in-frame clones and is missing some. This repertoire shows just over 14,000 clones, 70% to 85% found once; its top ten account for roughly 50%. This specimen consisted of peripheral blood, obtained from a patient treated with radiotherapy plus ipilimumab. These receptor sequences come from a human donor with non-small cell lung cancer whose response to radiotherapy plus ipilimumab could not be evaluated.

V is TRBV9 and J is TRBJ1-4, with unresolved D. Germline-derived CDR1 and CDR2 are SGDLS and YYNGEE. The V gene lost 0 bases and the J gene lost 4 bases, with 10 bases spanning the gap. The length of the CDR3 is 15 residues. The CDR3 DNA follows: TGTGCCAGCAGCGTAGGGGGAGGGTTTAATGAAAAACTGTTTTTT. Its translation: CASSVGGGFNEKLFF.

CDR3 protein: CASSRGDRGKSSTDTQYF. In DNA, the CDR3 is TGTGCCAGCAGCCGGGGGGACAGGGGTAAATCTAGCACAGATACGCAGTATTTT. This chain joins TRBV7-9 and TRBJ2-3, with 10 nucleotides matching TRBD1. CDR3 length: 18 residues. CDR1 is SEHNR and CDR2 is FQNEAQ in the germline V gene (reference sequence). Trimming removed 5 bases from V and 0 bases from J; junction bases left unmatched: 11. Full variable domain (remainder filled in from reference TRBV7-9 and TRBJ2-3): DTGVSQNPRHKITKRGQNVTFRCDPISEHNRLYWYRQTLGQGPEFLTYFQNEAQLEKSRLLSDRFSAERPKGSFSTLEIQRTEQGDSAMYLCASSRGDRGKSSTDTQYFGPGTRLTVL.

This chain uses TRBV5-1 with TRBJ1-5, with TRBD1 matching over 11 bases. The germline V gene encodes CDR1 SGHRS and CDR2 YFSETQ. CDR3 size: 16 residues. Losses at the gene ends were 4 bases for V and 5 bases for J; bases not matched to a gene: 8. For the CDR3, the DNA is TGCGCCAGCAGCCCGGGAGGGACAGGGGGTGATCAGCCCCAGCATTTT. This translates into CASSPGGTGGDQPQHF.

The chain joins TRBV18 to TRBJ1-1; weak D call: TRBD1 (5 bases). The CDR3 is 15 residues long. Between the trimmed V and J ends, which lost 0 bases and 3 bases, there was a span of 11 bases. Germline CDR1 KGHSH, CDR2 LQKENI. CDR3 sequence (DNA): TGTGCCAGCTCACCACCTGCCGGGACTGACACTGAAGCTTTCTTT. Amino acids: CASSPPAGTDTEAFF.

In DNA, the CDR3 is TGTGCCAGCAGACGCTCGGGACAGGGGACCTACGAGCAGTACTTC. It encodes CASRRSGQGTYEQYF. The chain joins TRBV6-1 to TRBJ2-7; 10 bases align to TRBD1. CDR1 is MNHNS and CDR2 is SASEGT in the germline V gene. The CDR3 sequence is 15 residues long. J gave up 2 bases and V 6 bases, and 7 bases lay outside the gene matches.

The chain employs TRBV7-2 and TRBJ1-1; no clear D gene. The CDR3 is made up of 15 amino acids. Between the trimmed V and J ends, which lost 4 bases and 11 bases, there was a span of 23 bases. The germline V gene has CDR1 SGHTA and CDR2 FQGNSA. CDR3 loop: CASSSTPSPEVGAFF. Written as DNA, the CDR3 is TGTGCCAGCAGCTCCACACCAAGTCCCGAGGTTGGGGCTTTCTTT.

This clone was seen only a few times. This chain connects TRBV6-1 to TRBJ2-2; 8 bases match TRBD1. Germline V gene lookup returns CDR1 MNHNS and CDR2 SASEGT. The CDR3 contains 14 residues. The V gene end was trimmed by 5 bases and the J gene end by 6 bases; junction bases not matched to a gene: 5. CDR3 bases: TGTGCCAGCAGTAAAAGGACAGGGCCCGGGGAGCTGTTTTTT. Translated: CASSKRTGPGELFF.

The chain links TRBV27 to TRBJ2-2, with 7 bases aligning to TRBD1. The CDR3 length is 12 residues. Trimming at V came to 6 bases and at J to 6 bases, leaving 1 base not matched to a gene. CDR1 MNHEY and CDR2 SMNVEV come from the germline V gene (reference sequence). CDR3 in amino acids: CASSQGAGELFF. DNA for the CDR3: TGTGCCAGCAGCCAGGGGGCCGGGGAGCTGTTTTTT.

The chain employs TRBV7-9 and TRBJ1-1; D remains unclear. Between the trimmed V and J ends, which lost 1 base and 2 bases, there was a span of 8 bases. The CDR3 extends over 14 amino acids. Germline V gene lookup returns CDR1 SEHNR and CDR2 FQNEAQ (reference sequence). CDR3 region: CASSLGHTNTEAFF. DNA for the CDR3: TGTGCCAGCAGCTTAGGTCACACCAACACTGAAGCTTTCTTT.

This clone turned up a few times. This likely reflects a read error, since a far larger clone is one base away. The sample contains more than one DNA sequence encoding this CDR3. V usage is TRBV30 and J usage is TRBJ1-1; D is possibly TRBD1 (5 bases). Germline V gene data show CDR1 as GTSNPN and CDR2 as SVGIG (reference sequence). The CDR3 is made up of 12 amino acids. As DNA, the CDR3 is TGTGCCTGCAGTGCGGGGGGCACTGAAGCTTTCTTT. Its translation is CACSAGGTEAFF.

This sequence joins TRBV28 and TRBJ1-1; TRBD1 is a possible D gene (6 bases). V was trimmed by 6 bases and J by 4 bases, leaving 15 bases between them. CDR1 is MDHEN, CDR2 SYDVKM, per germline. The CDR3 is 14 residues long. The CDR3 sequence: CASRLTGATTEAFF. In nucleotides, the CDR3 is TGTGCCAGCAGGCTGACAGGAGCTACCACTGAAGCTTTCTTT.

V and J are TRBV27 and TRBJ2-2, with 7 bases that match TRBD1. The trim removed 0 bases at V and 4 bases at J, leaving 5 bases unmatched. Per the germline V gene, CDR1 is MNHEY and CDR2 is SMNVEV (reference sequence). The CDR3 consists of 16 residues. The CDR3 loop is CASSLSGGLGTGELFF. The CDR3 coding sequence is TGTGCCAGCAGTTTATCAGGGGGCTTGGGCACCGGGGAGCTGTTTTTT.

The V call is TRBV4-1, the J call TRBJ1-2; TRBD1 matches 7 bases. The V gene end was trimmed by 4 bases and the J gene end by 0 bases; junction bases not matched to a gene: 2. Germline lookup yields CDR1 MGHRA and CDR2 YSYEKL. CDR3 length equals 14 residues. CDR3 coding DNA: TGCGCCAGCAGCCCGGGACAGACTAACTATGGCTACACCTTC. It specifies CASSPGQTNYGYTF.

The J gene is TRBJ2-1, the V gene TRBV6-1; 8 bases match TRBD2. J lost 2 bases, V lost 3 bases, and 3 bases had no gene match. The germline gives CDR1 MNHNS, CDR2 SASEGT. The CDR3 spans 15 residues. This CDR3 reads CASSDSSGAYNEQFF. The CDR3 nucleotides are TGTGCCAGCAGTGATAGTAGCGGGGCCTACAATGAGCAGTTCTTC.

In its sample, this clone was seen once. The V and J genes are TRBV2 and TRBJ1-2; a weak D match, TRBD1 (6 bases). V lost 4 bases and J 7 bases, leaving 10 bases between the germline ends. CDR3 length: 12 amino acids. Germline loops: CDR1 SNHLY, CDR2 FYNNEI. CDR3 amino acids: CASSAGERGYTF. In DNA form, the CDR3 reads TGTGCCAGCAGTGCAGGGGAGCGTGGCTACACCTTC.

This chain connects TRBV25-1 to TRBJ2-6; 8 nucleotides agree with TRBD1. Germline V lookup: CDR1 MGHDK, CDR2 SYGVNS. Trimming took 1 base from V and 3 from J; bases not matched to a gene: 8. The CDR3 runs 18 residues. CDR3 loop: CASSESGRGQFGANVLTF. For the CDR3, the DNA is TGTGCCAGCAGTGAATCGGGCAGGGGGCAGTTTGGGGCCAACGTCCTGACTTTC.

This clone appeared a few times. The V gene is TRBV5-4, the J gene TRBJ2-5, with a weak D call TRBD2 (6 bases). Trimming left V 2 bases short and J 4 bases short, with 12 bases between. Germline-derived CDR1 and CDR2 are SGHNT and YYREEE (reference sequence). This CDR3 comprises 14 residues. This chain's CDR3 is CASSFGGQGETQYF. CDR3 DNA sequence: TGTGCCAGCAGCTTTGGAGGGCAGGGAGAGACCCAGTACTTC.

This rearrangement joins TRBV5-1 to TRBJ2-5, with 8 bases lining up with TRBD1. The V segment lost 7 bases and the J segment 5 bases; nucleotides outside the gene matches: 13. The germline gives CDR1 SGHRS, CDR2 YFSETQ. The CDR3 loop spans 15 amino acids. CDR3 sequence: CASSAVGTGRETQYF. CDR3 bases: TGCGCCAGCTCAGCAGTCGGGACAGGCAGGGAGACCCAGTACTTC. Full variable domain (remainder filled in from reference TRBV5-1 and TRBJ2-5): KAGVTQTPRYLIKTRGQQVTLSCSPISGHRSVSWYQQTPGQGLQFLFEYFSETQRNKGNFPGRFSGRQFSNSRSEMNVSTLELGDSALYLCASSAVGTGRETQYFGPGTRLLVL.

With respect to this clone: One end of the junction is discordant with germline, which a read error may explain. The same CDR3 is also encoded by other DNA sequences in this sample. J is TRBJ2-7 and V is TRBV18, with 7 bases fitting TRBD2. Germline CDR1 is KGHSH and CDR2 is LQKENI. This CDR3 spans 14 amino acids. CDR3 nucleotides: TGCGCCAGCTCACCAAGCGGGACTCAGGGCGAGCAGTACTTC. It specifies CASSPSGTQGEQYF.

This clone was counted between two and nine times. The chain has TRBV27 and TRBJ1-1, with no clear D. The germline V gene encodes CDR1 MNHEY and CDR2 SMNVEV (reference sequence). Trimming removed 8 bases at V and 3 bases at J, with 16 bases between. CDR3 size: 14 residues. The CDR3 is CASAWRLRDTEAFF. In nucleotides, the CDR3 is TGTGCCAGCGCCTGGAGGTTGCGGGACACTGAAGCTTTCTTT.

The table lists this clone with a count of one. The V gene is TRBV28, the J gene TRBJ2-7; 11 nucleotides agree with TRBD2. The germline gives CDR1 MDHEN, CDR2 SYDVKM. V was pared by 4 bases and J by 0 bases, with 5 bases of the junction left unmatched. CDR3 length equals 16 residues. CDR3 amino acids: CASSSPLAGGSYEQYF. The CDR3 DNA is TGTGCCAGCAGTTCTCCCCTAGCGGGGGGCTCCTACGAGCAGTACTTC.

This clone has only a few counts. This chain uses TRBV21-1 with TRBJ2-6; TRBD2, the D gene given by the table, was not confirmed from the DNA. TRBV21-1 is shown as a pseudogene. This CDR3 has 19 residues. CDR3 coding DNA: TGTGCCAGCAGCAAAGCGGGAGAGCTAAAGAGCTCTGGGGCCAACGTCCTGACTTTC. This translates into CASSKAGELKSSGANVLTF.

This clone was counted between two and nine times. The DNA of the CDR3 is TGTGCCAGCAGGAGCGGGATGGACACTGAAGCTTTCTTT. Amino acid sequence: CASRSGMDTEAFF. This chain joins TRBV6-1 and TRBJ1-1; no definite D call. The germline V gene encodes CDR1 MNHNS and CDR2 SASEGT. Trimming stripped 6 bases from V and 3 bases from J, with 11 bases between. CDR3 size: 13 residues.

This chain connects TRBV6-6 to TRBJ1-5; TRBD1 agrees at 9 bases. Losses at the gene ends were 2 bases for V and 2 bases for J; bases not matched to a gene: 4. This CDR3 spans 16 amino acids. CDR1 and CDR2 (germline): MNHNY, SVGAGI (reference sequence). The CDR3 DNA reads as TGTGCCAGCAGTTACGGGACAGGGTCGGGCAATCAGCCCCAGCATTTT. Residues: CASSYGTGSGNQPQHF.

The CDR3 reads CASSLGQGQSNQPQHF. CDR3 sequence (DNA): TGTGCCAGCAGCTTAGGACAGGGACAAAGCAATCAGCCCCAGCATTTT. V usage is TRBV7-2 and J usage is TRBJ1-5, with TRBD1 identical over 7 bases. The CDR3 runs 16 residues. Germline trimming cut 1 base from V and 1 base from J; bases unmatched to any gene: 4. The V gene's germline CDR1 is SGHTA and CDR2 FQGNSA.

The chain links TRBV2 to TRBJ1-5, with 7 bases fitting TRBD1. The CDR3 covers 15 residues. The V segment lost 4 bases and the J segment 7 bases; nucleotides outside the gene matches: 10. The V gene's germline CDR1 is SNHLY and CDR2 FYNNEI. The CDR3 nucleotides are TGTGCCAGCAGTGGGGACAGTAGAGTTGGACAGCCCCAGCATTTT. It is translated as CASSGDSRVGQPQHF.

Written as DNA, the CDR3 is TGTGCCAGCAGCGGCCGGACCGGGGTCGGCTACACCTTC. Its protein is CASSGRTGVGYTF. This chain links TRBV9 with TRBJ1-2; D gene uncertain. The CDR3 has 13 residues. With 3 bases removed from V and 8 bases from J, the gap between germline ends came to 14 bases. Germline values: CDR1 SGDLS, CDR2 YYNGEE. The full variable domain, completed using reference TRBV9 and TRBJ1-2, is DSGVTQTPKHLITATGQRVTLRCSPRSGDLSVYWYQQSLDQGLQFLIQYYNGEERAKGNILERFSAQQFPDLHSELNLSSLELGDSALYFCASSGRTGVGYTFGSGTRLTVV.